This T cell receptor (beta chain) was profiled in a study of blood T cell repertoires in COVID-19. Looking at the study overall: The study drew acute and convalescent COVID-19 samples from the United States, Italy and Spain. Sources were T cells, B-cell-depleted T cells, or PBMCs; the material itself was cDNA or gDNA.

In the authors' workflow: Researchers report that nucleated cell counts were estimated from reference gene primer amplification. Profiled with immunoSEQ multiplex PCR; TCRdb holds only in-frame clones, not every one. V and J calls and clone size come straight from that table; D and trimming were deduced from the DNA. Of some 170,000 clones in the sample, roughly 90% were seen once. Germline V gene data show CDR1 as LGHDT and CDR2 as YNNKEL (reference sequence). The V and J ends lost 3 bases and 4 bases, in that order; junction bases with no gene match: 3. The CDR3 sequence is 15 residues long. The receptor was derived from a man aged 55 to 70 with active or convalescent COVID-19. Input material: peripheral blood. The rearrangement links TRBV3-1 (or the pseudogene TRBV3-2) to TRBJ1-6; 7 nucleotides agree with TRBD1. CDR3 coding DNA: TGTGCCAGCAGCCAGGGGACAGCTTATAATTCACCCCTCCACTTT. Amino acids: CASSQGTAYNSPLHF.